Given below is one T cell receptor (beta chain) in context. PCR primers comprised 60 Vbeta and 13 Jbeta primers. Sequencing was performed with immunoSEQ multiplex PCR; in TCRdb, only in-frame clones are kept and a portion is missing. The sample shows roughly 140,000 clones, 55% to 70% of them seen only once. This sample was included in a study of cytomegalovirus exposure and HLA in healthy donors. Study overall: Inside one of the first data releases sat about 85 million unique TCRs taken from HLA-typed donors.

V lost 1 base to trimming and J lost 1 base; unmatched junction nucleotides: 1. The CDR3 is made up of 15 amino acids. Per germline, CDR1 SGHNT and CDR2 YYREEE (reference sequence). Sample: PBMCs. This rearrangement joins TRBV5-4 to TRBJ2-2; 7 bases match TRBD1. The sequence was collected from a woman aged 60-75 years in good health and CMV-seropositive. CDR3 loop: CASSLSGGNTGELFF. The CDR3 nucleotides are TGTGCCAGCAGCTTGTCAGGGGGGAACACCGGGGAGCTGTTTTTT.